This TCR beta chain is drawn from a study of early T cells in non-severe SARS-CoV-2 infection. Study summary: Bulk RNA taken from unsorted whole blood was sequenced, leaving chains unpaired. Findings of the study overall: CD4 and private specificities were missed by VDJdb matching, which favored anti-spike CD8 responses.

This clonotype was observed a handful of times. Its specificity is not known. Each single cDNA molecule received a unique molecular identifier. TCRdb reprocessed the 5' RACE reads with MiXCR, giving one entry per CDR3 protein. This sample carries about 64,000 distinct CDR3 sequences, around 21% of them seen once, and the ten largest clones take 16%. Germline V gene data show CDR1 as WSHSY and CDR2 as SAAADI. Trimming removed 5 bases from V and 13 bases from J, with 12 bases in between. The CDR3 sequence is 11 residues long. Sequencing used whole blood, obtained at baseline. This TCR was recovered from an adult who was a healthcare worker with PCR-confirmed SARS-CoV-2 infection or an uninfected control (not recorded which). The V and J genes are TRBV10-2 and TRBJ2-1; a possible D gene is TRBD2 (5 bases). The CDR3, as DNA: TGCGCCAGCAGTTTTGGACTGGATCAGTTCTTC. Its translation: CASSFGLDQFF.